This section outlines one TCR beta chain sequence together with its context. Its specificity is unknown. Described treatment: approximately nine-day PBMC culture with coronavirus spike peptide pools or control peptides (ViraFEST assay). Recorded positive PCR dates fall between March and December 2020, preceding US Alpha, Beta and Delta variants. This entry comes from a study of vaccination and CD4 T cells after COVID-19. Study-level findings and limits: The researchers studied relatively few convalescent patients and omitted early post-infection timepoints.

CD4+ T cells that had been cultured provided DNA sequenced with the Oncomine TCR Beta short-read assay. TCRdb processed the PCR reads anew with MiXCR; each CDR3 protein has one entry. This sample has 12,000 or so distinct CDR3 sequences, with around half found just once. This clonotype was sampled from a human donor with COVID-19. Sequencing was performed on cultured CD4+ T cells from blood, taken after SARS-CoV-2 vaccination.

In DNA, the CDR3 is TGTGCCAGTCCTAACCTGAACACCGGGGAGCTGTTTTTT. Its protein product is CASPNLNTGELFF. The rearrangement links TRBV19 to TRBJ2-2; D unclear. CDR3 length equals 13 residues. Germline CDR1 and CDR2: LNHDA and SQIVND (reference sequence). V was shortened by 8 bases and J by 1 base, with 8 bases between the two germline ends.